Listed here are 17 T cell receptor beta chains from one sample, sequenced in a study of blood T cell repertoires in COVID-19. Data came from immunoSEQ multiplex PCR; TCRdb stores just in-frame clones and leaves some out. Among 400,000 to 550,000 clones listed, nearly 90% were seen once. Sequencing input: PBMCs or T cells enriched from blood (not recorded which). The receptors stem from a woman between 18 and 30 years old with acute COVID-19.

The chain carries TRBV15 and TRBJ1-1; no definite D call. Trimming took off 8 bases at V and 6 bases at J, with 7 bases between the two ends. This CDR3 has 10 amino acids. CDR1 and CDR2 from the germline V gene are LNHNV and YYDKDF (reference sequence). CDR3 amino acids: CATGDAEAFF. CDR3 in DNA: TGTGCCACCGGAGACGCTGAAGCTTTCTTT.

V usage is TRBV6-2 or TRBV6-3 and J usage is TRBJ1-1; 8 bases are shared with TRBD1. The CDR3 has 14 amino acids. Trimming removed 5 bases from V and 4 bases from J; junction bases left unmatched: 6. Germline V gene lookup returns CDR1 MNHEY and CDR2 SVGEGT. DNA of the CDR3: TGTGCCAGCAGTGTGGTTGGACAGGGCACTGAAGCTTTCTTT. Protein: CASSVVGQGTEAFF.

This chain uses TRBV18 with TRBJ2-3, with TRBD1 matching over 8 bases. The germline V gene has CDR1 KGHSH and CDR2 LQKENI. This CDR3 spans 15 amino acids. V shed 0 bases, J shed 4 bases, and the junction held 3 bases outside the gene matches. The CDR3 DNA reads TGTGCCAGCTCACCACCCACAGGGGGTGCAGATACGCAGTATTTT. It yields the protein CASSPPTGGADTQYF. The full variable domain, with the rest looked up from reference TRBV18 and TRBJ2-3, is NAGVMQNPRHLVRRRGQEARLRCSPMKGHSHVYWYRQLPEEGLKFMVYLQKENIIDESGMPKERFSAEFPKEGPSILRIQQVVRGDSAAYFCASSPPTGGADTQYFGPGTRLTVL.

This clone was seen only once. The chain uses TRBV5-5 and TRBJ1-2; tentatively, D is TRBD1 (5 bases). Deletions cut 1 base from V and 3 bases from J, with 19 bases between. This CDR3 spans 17 amino acids. Germline CDR1 reads SGHKS; CDR2 reads YYEKEE (reference sequence). The CDR3 is CASSLYGPGGRDYGYTF. In DNA, the CDR3 is TGTGCCAGCAGCTTGTATGGCCCGGGGGGAAGGGACTATGGCTACACCTTC.

This clone was recorded only once. V is TRBV7-8 and J is TRBJ2-7, with D maybe TRBD2 (6 bases). Germline V gene sequence: CDR1 SGHVS, CDR2 FQNEAQ. The CDR3 is 16 amino acids. V lost 2 bases, J lost 4 bases, and 18 bases lay in between. CDR3 in amino acids: CASSLSLGATRYEQYF. The CDR3 nucleotides read TGTGCCAGCAGCTTATCTCTCGGCGCGACTAGGTACGAGCAGTACTTC.

The chain carries TRBV10-3 and TRBJ2-1; 15 bases are shared with TRBD2. Germline CDR1 ENHRY, CDR2 SYGVKD. V gave up 4 bases and J gave up 5 bases; unmatched junction bases: 12. The CDR3 has 19 residues. The CDR3 here is CAISGTQGTSGGLDNEQFF. The CDR3 bases are TGTGCCATCAGTGGGACACAGGGGACTAGCGGGGGGCTAGACAATGAGCAGTTCTTC.

This rearrangement joins TRBV5-6 to TRBJ2-2; tentative D call: TRBD1 (5 bases). The V end lost 4 bases, the J end lost 5 bases, and 15 bases lay between the germline ends. The CDR3 runs to 15 residues. Germline V gives CDR1 SGHDT, CDR2 YYEEEE. CDR3 in DNA: TGTGCCAGCAGCATCGACAGAGTAAGGACCGGGGAGCTGTTTTTT. Amino acid sequence: CASSIDRVRTGELFF.

The chain has TRBV6-5 and TRBJ2-7; D possibly corresponds to TRBD2 (5 bases). CDR1 MNHEY and CDR2 SVGAGI come from the germline V gene. Trimming shortened V by 6 bases and J by 3 bases, and 15 bases separated the two germline ends. This CDR3 is built from 14 residues. CDR3 DNA: TGTGCCAGCAGCTACCGGGGTTGGGACTACGAGCAGTACTTC. Translating it yields CASSYRGWDYEQYF.

This clone was detected only once. The gene calls are TRBV15 and TRBJ1-1; TRBD1 agrees at 10 bases. The CDR3 extends over 19 amino acids. V lost 2 bases to trimming and J lost 0 bases; unmatched junction nucleotides: 12. Per germline, CDR1 LNHNV and CDR2 YYDKDF (reference sequence). The CDR3: CATSRSSRDRGAVNTEAFF. The CDR3 region has the DNA TGTGCCACCAGCAGATCGTCCCGGGACAGGGGCGCGGTGAACACTGAAGCTTTCTTT.

The rearrangement uses TRBV2 and TRBJ1-2; D is undetermined. Germline loops: CDR1 SNHLY, CDR2 FYNNEI. The CDR3 loop spans 12 amino acids. Trimming took 3 bases from V and 8 from J, leaving 10 bases between them. The CDR3 nucleotides are TGTGCCAGCAGTGACCACACGGGAGGCTACACCTTC. This gives the protein CASSDHTGGYTF.

This chain links TRBV7-3 with TRBJ1-2; TRBD1 agrees at 9 bases. The junction had 7 bases not matched to a gene; V was cut back by 4 bases and J by 7 bases. Germline V gene data show CDR1 as SGHTA and CDR2 as FQGTGA. This CDR3 spans 14 amino acids. The CDR3 coding sequence is TGTGCCAGCAGCTCGAACAGGGGGCGCGGTGGCTACACCTTC. Its protein is CASSSNRGRGGYTF.

The chain recombines TRBV4-1 with TRBJ2-3; perhaps TRBD2 as D (5 bases). From germline, CDR1 is MGHRA and CDR2 YSYEKL. This CDR3 has 16 amino acids. Trimming removed 3 bases at V and 5 bases at J, with 18 bases between. The CDR3 DNA sequence: TGCGCCAGCAGCCATCCCGTCGGAAGGGAGCGAGATACGCAGTATTTT. This sequence encodes CASSHPVGRERDTQYF.

This chain connects TRBV7-9 to TRBJ2-7; 9 nucleotides align to TRBD1. V lost 7 bases and J lost 6; bases outside the gene matches: 10. Looked up from germline, CDR1 is SEHNR and CDR2 is FQNEAQ (reference sequence). The CDR3 has 14 residues. The CDR3 nucleotides read TGTGCCAGCATTACCGGGACAGGGCATGTCGAGCAGTACTTC. Translating gives CASITGTGHVEQYF.

This chain links TRBV5-1 with TRBJ1-3; D gene uncertain. V lost 0 bases, J lost 4 bases, and 8 bases lay in between. CDR1 SGHRS and CDR2 YFSETQ come from the germline V gene. This CDR3 spans 14 amino acids. The CDR3 region has the DNA TGCGCCAGCAGCTTGGATGGGCCAGGAAACACCATATATTTT. Protein sequence: CASSLDGPGNTIYF.

The V gene is TRBV7-9, the J gene TRBJ1-2; possible D gene TRBD1, 5 bases. V shed 5 bases and J shed 3 bases, with 13 bases lying between them. This CDR3 region has 14 residues. Germline V gene sequence: CDR1 SEHNR, CDR2 FQNEAQ (reference sequence). Here the CDR3 reads CASSPGGGYYGYTF. The CDR3 DNA reads as TGTGCCAGCAGCCCGGGGGGGGGATACTATGGCTACACCTTC.

This clone appeared once. This chain uses TRBV13 with TRBJ2-7, with a possible D match to TRBD2 (5 bases). From germline, CDR1 is PRHDT and CDR2 FYEKMQ (reference sequence). CDR3 length: 13 residues. V lost 5 bases, J lost 2 bases, and 10 bases lay in between. The CDR3 spells CASSPRETYEQYF. CDR3 sequence (DNA): TGTGCCAGCAGCCCTCGGGAAACCTACGAGCAGTACTTC.

This chain links TRBV9 with TRBJ2-5, with 12 bases lining up with TRBD2. The germline V gene has CDR1 SGDLS and CDR2 YYNGEE. Germline trimming cut 0 bases from V and 5 bases from J; bases unmatched to any gene: 2. The CDR3 loop spans 15 amino acids. The CDR3 is CASSVATSGRETQYF. CDR3 DNA: TGTGCCAGCAGCGTAGCCACTAGCGGGAGGGAGACCCAGTACTTC.